This record looks at one T cell receptor beta chain sequence and its context. This sample was taken from a study of HIV-infected patients and healthy controls. TCRdb passed the 5' RACE reads through MiXCR, listing each CDR3 protein once. The top ten clones hold about 6% of a sample with approximately 67,000 distinct CDR3 sequences, roughly 16% of them seen once. With V trimmed by 10 bases and J by 0 bases, 7 bases remained unmatched. The CDR3 consists of 14 residues. Per germline, CDR1 SGHTA and CDR2 FQGNSA. Specimen: CD4+ T cells from blood. The V and J genes are TRBV7-2 and TRBJ1-1; TRBD1 aligns across 8 bases. The clonotype comes from a human donor in good health. The CDR3 sequence is CATRGQVMNTEAFF. Here the CDR3 DNA reads TGTGCCACCAGGGGGCAGGTAATGAACACTGAAGCTTTCTTT. Filled out from reference TRBV7-2 and TRBJ1-1, the complete variable domain reads GAGVSQSPSNKVTEKGKDVELRCDPISGHTALYWYRQSLGQGLEFLIYFQGNSAPDKSGLPSDRFSAERTGGSVSTLTIQRTQQEDSAVYLCATRGQVMNTEAFFGQGTRLTVV.